A selection of T cell receptor beta chains follows, all from one sample in a study of blood T cell repertoires in COVID-19. Profiled with immunoSEQ multiplex PCR; TCRdb holds only in-frame clones, not every one. The sample records fewer than 250,000 clones, around 83% being singletons. Sequenced: peripheral blood. Receptors originate from a woman aged 50 to 65 with acute or convalescent COVID-19. Each CDR3 is given with its conserved first and last residue. The D gene is left open where the match is weak. Rows may omit the clone size; those that give it use once, few, many or a size class.

DNA: TGTGCCACCAGCAGGACTGTATCTGGAAACACCATATATTTT
CDR3: CATSRTVSGNTIYF
D: -
J: TRBJ1-3
size: -
V: TRBV15

DNA: TGCGCCACCACGAGATCCCTAGCGAACGGGAACAATGAGCAGTTCTTC
CDR3: CATTRSLANGNNEQFF
D: -
J: TRBJ2-1
size: -
V: TRBV5-1

DNA: TGTGCCAGCAGAGTGGGGGGGCAAACCGGCCACAATGAGCAGTTCTTC
CDR3: CASRVGGQTGHNEQFF
D: -
J: TRBJ2-1
size: -
V: TRBV4-2

DNA: TGTGCCAGCAGCGAACACAGGGGGCTTCGAGAAAAACTGTTTTTT
CDR3: CASSEHRGLREKLFF
D: TRBD1
J: TRBJ1-4
size: -
V: TRBV11-2

DNA: TGTGCCAGCAGCGTCGCCAGGCCTTTATCACCCCTCCACTTT
CDR3: CASSVARPLSPLHF
D: -
J: TRBJ1-6
size: few
V: TRBV7-2

DNA: TGTGCCAGCGGCTTCCGGACAGGGCCTGGAAACACCATATATTTT
CDR3: CASGFRTGPGNTIYF
D: TRBD1
J: TRBJ1-3
size: -
V: TRBV7-2

DNA: TGTGCCAGCAGCCAAGAGGCAGGCTATGGCTACACCTTC
CDR3: CASSQEAGYGYTF
D: -
J: TRBJ1-2
size: few
V: TRBV3-1/TRBV3-2

DNA: TGCGCCAGCAGCTCGGGACTACCAGGGCGTGAGCAGTTCTTC
CDR3: CASSSGLPGREQFF
D: TRBD2
J: TRBJ2-1
size: -
V: TRBV5-1

DNA: TGTGCCAGCAGGGAGGGACTAGCCCCTTCCTACGAGCAGTACTTC
CDR3: CASREGLAPSYEQYF
D: TRBD2
J: TRBJ2-7
size: -
V: TRBV2

DNA: TGTGCCAGCAGTTTCTCCAGGGGTAATGAAAAACTGTTTTTT
CDR3: CASSFSRGNEKLFF
D: -
J: TRBJ1-4
size: once
V: TRBV27

DNA: TGCAGCGTTGACTGGGGGGGATTCACAGATACGCAGTATTTT
CDR3: CSVDWGGFTDTQYF
D: TRBD2
J: TRBJ2-3
size: -
V: TRBV29-1

DNA: TGTGCCAGCAGCCTTTTGCGATACGAGCAGTACTTC
CDR3: CASSLLRYEQYF
D: -
J: TRBJ2-7
size: -
V: TRBV12-3/TRBV12-4

DNA: TGTGCCAGCAGCTTGTCGAGCCACACTGGAGTCCGAAACTTC
CDR3: CASSLSSHTGVRNF
D: -
J: TRBJ2-5
size: -
V: TRBV7-9

DNA: TGTGCCAGCAAAGGACAGGGCCAGAGCTCCTATAATTCACCCCTCCACTTT
CDR3: CASKGQGQSSYNSPLHF
D: TRBD1
J: TRBJ1-6
size: -
V: TRBV27

DNA: TGTGCCAGCAGCCCGACAGGGGGAAGTTACGAGCAGTACTTC
CDR3: CASSPTGGSYEQYF
D: TRBD1
J: TRBJ2-7
size: -
V: TRBV3-1/TRBV3-2

DNA: TGTGCCAGCAGCCAAGAGCCGGGATGGACTGAAGCTTTCTTT
CDR3: CASSQEPGWTEAFF
D: -
J: TRBJ1-1
size: -
V: TRBV3-1/TRBV3-2

DNA: TGTGCCAGCTCCCTAGCGGAGGGTAGCAATCAGCCCCAGCATTTT
CDR3: CASSLAEGSNQPQHF
D: -
J: TRBJ1-5
size: -
V: TRBV18

DNA: TGTGCCATCAGTGCCCTCAGCTATGGCTACACCTTC
CDR3: CAISALSYGYTF
D: -
J: TRBJ1-2
size: -
V: TRBV10-3

DNA: TGTGCCAGCAGCCCCCAGGGGGTGGCAGGGGATGGCTACACCTTC
CDR3: CASSPQGVAGDGYTF
D: TRBD1
J: TRBJ1-2
size: -
V: TRBV11-2

DNA: TGTGCCAGCAGTTTAACGGGGATAATCACAGATACGCAGTATTTT
CDR3: CASSLTGIITDTQYF
D: -
J: TRBJ2-3
size: few
V: TRBV27

DNA: TGTGCCAGCGCTGACAGGGTGTCCTACAATGAGCAGTTCTTC
CDR3: CASADRVSYNEQFF
D: TRBD1
J: TRBJ2-1
size: -
V: TRBV7-9

DNA: TGCAGTGTGACTGGTACAGATACGCAGTATTTT
CDR3: CSVTGTDTQYF
D: -
J: TRBJ2-3
size: -
V: TRBV20-1

DNA: TGTGCCAGCAGCCGGCTAGCGGGAGAGGGTAAAGGCACAGATACGCAGTATTTT
CDR3: CASSRLAGEGKGTDTQYF
D: TRBD2
J: TRBJ2-3
size: -
V: TRBV9

DNA: TGTGCCAGTAGTAGGAGTAGAGAAAAACTGTTTTTT
CDR3: CASSRSREKLFF
D: -
J: TRBJ1-4
size: -
V: TRBV19

DNA: TGTGCCAGCAGTTACCCCCTAGCGGGATTAAACAATGAGCAGTTCTTC
CDR3: CASSYPLAGLNNEQFF
D: TRBD2
J: TRBJ2-1
size: once
V: TRBV6-2/TRBV6-3

DNA: TGTGCCAGCAGCTTAGGGCCCGGTCGCGGGGAGCAGTACTTC
CDR3: CASSLGPGRGEQYF
D: -
J: TRBJ2-7
size: -
V: TRBV7-2

DNA: TGTGCCAGCAGCAGATTGCGGAACAAAGAGACCCAGTACTTC
CDR3: CASSRLRNKETQYF
D: -
J: TRBJ2-5
size: -
V: TRBV2

DNA: TGTGCCAGCAGTTTATCCCCTGGAGCACCCCTCCACTTT
CDR3: CASSLSPGAPLHF
D: -
J: TRBJ1-6
size: -
V: TRBV27

DNA: TGTGCCAGCAGTTTATCACCGGGACAGGGGGCGGATGGCTACACCTTC
CDR3: CASSLSPGQGADGYTF
D: TRBD1
J: TRBJ1-2
size: -
V: TRBV28

DNA: TGCGCCAGCAGCTTGGAAAGGGGCCGGGAGCAGTACTTC
CDR3: CASSLERGREQYF
D: -
J: TRBJ2-7
size: -
V: TRBV5-1

DNA: TGTGCCAGCAGTTCCGGGAGCGCAACTAATGAAAAACTGTTTTTT
CDR3: CASSSGSATNEKLFF
D: -
J: TRBJ1-4
size: -
V: TRBV27

DNA: TGTGCCAGCAGCCAAGTCGGGGGAATTGTTGATTCACCCCTCCACTTT
CDR3: CASSQVGGIVDSPLHF
D: -
J: TRBJ1-6
size: once
V: TRBV14

DNA: TGCGCCAGCAGCTCGAGTACGGGGCAGTACTTC
CDR3: CASSSSTGQYF
D: -
J: TRBJ2-7
size: -
V: TRBV5-1

DNA: TGTGCCAGCAGCTTAGTGGATTGGAGGGATAAGTTCTTC
CDR3: CASSLVDWRDKFF
D: -
J: TRBJ2-1
size: -
V: TRBV7-9

DNA: TGTGCCAGCAGCCAACGACTAATTAACACTGAAGCTTTCTTT
CDR3: CASSQRLINTEAFF
D: -
J: TRBJ1-1
size: -
V: TRBV16

DNA: TGTGCCACCGTGGTAGCGGGAGCCTACAATGAGCAGTTCTTC
CDR3: CATVVAGAYNEQFF
D: TRBD2
J: TRBJ2-1
size: -
V: TRBV28

DNA: TGTGCCAGCAGCTTAGACCTTGACAGGGGGCGAGGGGGCTACACCTTC
CDR3: CASSLDLDRGRGGYTF
D: TRBD1
J: TRBJ1-2
size: -
V: TRBV11-2

DNA: TGTGCCAGCAGCTTGAGGACAAATGAAAAACTGTTTTTT
CDR3: CASSLRTNEKLFF
D: -
J: TRBJ1-4
size: -
V: TRBV5-6

DNA: TGTGCCAGCAGTCGGGACAGATATAGCAATCAGCCCCAGCATTTT
CDR3: CASSRDRYSNQPQHF
D: TRBD1
J: TRBJ1-5
size: -
V: TRBV6-5

DNA: TGTGCCTGGAGTCCCGGACTAGCGGAAAGCACAGATACGCAGTATTTT
CDR3: CAWSPGLAESTDTQYF
D: TRBD2
J: TRBJ2-3
size: -
V: TRBV30

DNA: TGTGCCAGCTCTAGCTCCTATAATTCACCCCTCCACTTT
CDR3: CASSSSYNSPLHF
D: -
J: TRBJ1-6
size: -
V: TRBV12-3/TRBV12-4

DNA: TGTGCCAGCAGTGAATCGTACTATGGTGGCTACACCTTC
CDR3: CASSESYYGGYTF
D: -
J: TRBJ1-2
size: -
V: TRBV2

DNA: TGCAGTGCTAGTAGGGACTCAGATACGCAGTATTTT
CDR3: CSASRDSDTQYF
D: -
J: TRBJ2-3
size: -
V: TRBV20-1

DNA: TGTGCCAGCAGTTATTGGCAGGGTGCAGGCGAGCAGTTCTTC
CDR3: CASSYWQGAGEQFF
D: -
J: TRBJ2-1
size: -
V: TRBV28

DNA: TGTGCCAGCAGCCTTGGTGCGGCCCCATTTGGCTACACCTTC
CDR3: CASSLGAAPFGYTF
D: -
J: TRBJ1-2
size: few
V: TRBV3-1/TRBV3-2

DNA: TGCGCCAGCAGCCAAGATCTCGTGGGAGGACGCTACAATGAGCAGTTCTTC
CDR3: CASSQDLVGGRYNEQFF
D: -
J: TRBJ2-1
size: -
V: TRBV4-1

DNA: TGTGCCAGCAGCTTGGAGAGGAGCGGGACTGGCAGGGAGCTGTTTTTT
CDR3: CASSLERSGTGRELFF
D: TRBD2
J: TRBJ2-2
size: -
V: TRBV5-4

DNA: TGTGCCAGTAGTCTTAGACCGGGACAGGGTGTGCCCGGGGAGCTGTTTTTT
CDR3: CASSLRPGQGVPGELFF
D: TRBD1
J: TRBJ2-2
size: -
V: TRBV19

DNA: TGTGCCAGTAGTACTACAGGGGGCATTGAAAAACTGTTTTTT
CDR3: CASSTTGGIEKLFF
D: TRBD1
J: TRBJ1-4
size: -
V: TRBV19

DNA: TGTGCCAGCAGCTTTTCAGGGTTTAATGAAAAACTGTTTTTT
CDR3: CASSFSGFNEKLFF
D: -
J: TRBJ1-4
size: -
V: TRBV7-9

DNA: TGCGCCAGCAGAGAGAGACAGGGAGGCACTGAAGCTTTCTTT
CDR3: CASRERQGGTEAFF
D: TRBD1
J: TRBJ1-1
size: -
V: TRBV5-1

DNA: TGTGCCAGCAGCTTGCCGGGACAGGTTTTTGGCTGCACCTTC
CDR3: CASSLPGQVFGCTF
D: TRBD1
J: TRBJ1-2
size: -
V: TRBV5-4

DNA: TGTGCCAGCAGCCCTAACAGGGACTCTGGAAACACCATATATTTT
CDR3: CASSPNRDSGNTIYF
D: -
J: TRBJ1-3
size: -
V: TRBV7-2

DNA: TGCAGCGGAAGACAGGCGGTCACTGAAGCTTTCTTT
CDR3: CSGRQAVTEAFF
D: -
J: TRBJ1-1
size: -
V: TRBV29-1

DNA: TGTGCCAGCAGTTTTCCGGGGGGCGGCTACGAGCAGTACTTC
CDR3: CASSFPGGGYEQYF
D: -
J: TRBJ2-7
size: -
V: TRBV28

DNA: TGTGCCAGCAGCGTTAGCGGGGGGACCTCCTACGAGCAGTACTTC
CDR3: CASSVSGGTSYEQYF
D: TRBD2
J: TRBJ2-7
size: once
V: TRBV7-3

DNA: TGTGCCAGCAGCAACGGGGGATACAATGAGCAGTTCTTC
CDR3: CASSNGGYNEQFF
D: -
J: TRBJ2-1
size: -
V: TRBV11-2

DNA: TGTGCCAGCACGATGTGGACAGGGGGATATGGCTACACCTTC
CDR3: CASTMWTGGYGYTF
D: TRBD1
J: TRBJ1-2
size: -
V: TRBV6-5

DNA: TGTGCCAGCAGCCAAGATCGGTCCCCTCAGCCCCAGCATTTT
CDR3: CASSQDRSPQPQHF
D: -
J: TRBJ1-5
size: -
V: TRBV3-1/TRBV3-2